This paragraph covers one T cell receptor (beta chain) sequence. There are a few counts of this clone. Its target antigen remains unknown. No base quality information exists; no much larger clone differs at one position. The immunoSEQ hsTCRB v3.0 assay was used at survey level resolution for TRB variable region sequencing. TRB sequencing targeted a depth of about 40,000-55,000 T-cell genomes per sample. An Illumina MiSeq with a v3 150-cycle kit was used to sequence the pooled TRB libraries. Per the source publication's procedure: Repertoire analysis ran in R within a reproducible Nextflow workflow covering QC, data transformation and analysis. LymphoSeq2, an R package for exploring AIRR-Seq data, was used to implement the custom analyses. A handful of samples yielding fewer than 5000 total TRB sequences were excluded, leaving 188 analyzed HIV repertoires. Among the 180 or so HIV repertoires that were kept, some 60 were collected before ART initiation and 120 to 140 were collected after ART initiation. Repertoires were downsampled to 5000 TRB nucleotide sequences, and summary statistics were averaged over 100 downsampling iterations. TRB sequences were retained for analysis only if CDR3 regions of at least seven amino acids were present. Diversity was measured with a Shannon entropy-derived clonality score and the Gini coefficient. Repertoire networks linked the top 5000 CDR3 amino acid sequences whenever two sequences differed by an edit distance of one. Antigen specificity groups and MHC restriction were predicted for TRB CDR3 amino acid sequences with GLIPH2. To flag known CMV, EBV, HIV or tissue antigen associations, CDR3 amino acid sequences were matched against VDJdb and McPAS-TCR. Pre-ART, post-ART and control groups were compared with Wilcoxon signed-rank tests and Holm-Bonferroni correction. The table comes from immuneACCESS by way of TCRdb, which keeps in-frame sequences with V and J called. Part of the clones is missing from these tables; in studies checked, under half for an unresolved V gene and the rest for unknown reasons. V and J calls and clone size follow that table, whereas D and trimming were derived from the DNA. The sample records tens of thousands of clones, 76% of which are singletons. The ten largest make up roughly 12% of the sample.

The sample comes from a study of long-term antiretroviral therapy in people with HIV (dated by TCRdb to between 2020 and 2023). Concerning the study at large: Collection of the earliest samples took place about a decade ahead of the 2015 WHO recommendation for immediate ART, at a time when ART was typically delayed until CD4 counts fell. No cross-contamination during QIAcube processing was seen in test extractions of a monoclonal T-cell line run alongside 33 polyclonal samples. This retrospective serial study examined whether starting ART and sustained HIV suppression were associated with changes in the composition and diversity of the TRB repertoire in peripheral blood. Eleven of the 30 participants with HIV were female. A total of 192 cryopreserved PBMC samples were contributed to the cohort by 30 adults with confirmed HIV infection, with samples collected serially over a mean of 6 years (range 1-12).

To be included, a participant needed at least one PBMC sample from before ART initiation plus at least two post-ART samples. Every participant with HIV received treatment in the United States of America. Before DNA extraction, cryopreserved samples of roughly 0.85-11 million PBMC were thawed and then washed. At the time of the earliest PBMC sample, participants with HIV were aged between about 23 and 55 years. PBMC samples were contributed by each participant from 1-4 timepoints before ART initiation and 2-8 timepoints after ART initiation, with a median of 7 samples. For every participant, serial HIV viral load, CD4+ T-cell count, ART history and demographic data were obtained. Using a Qiagen kit on a QIAcube, genomic DNA was extracted from unsorted PBMC, with samples processed in batches of 12. Trimmed from V: 5 bases; trimmed from J: 4 bases; junction bases lacking a gene match: 5. The CDR3 measures 14 amino acids from cysteine to phenylalanine. This entry keeps only the CDR3 DNA: 42 bases, framed from base 1. CDR1 and CDR2 were assigned from the germline V gene (reference sequence) as GTSNPN and SVGIG.

General study outcomes and caveats: Because pre-ART samples had limited cell numbers, profiling was done on unsorted PBMC rather than on sorted CD4+ and CD8+ T cells. Expanded TRB clones identified before ART initiation dominated the repertoire across all time points, though the dominance fluctuated and decreased in many PLHIV after ART. Inferences about post-ART repertoire changes are limited because no data were available on ART adherence, viral resistance or therapy changes. Since PBMC availability was limited, sequencing covered only the TCR beta chain, with no alpha chain pairing. A significant increase in TRB diversity was found to be associated with ART initiation, although TRB diversity was observed to remain significantly below that of transplant donor controls even after long-term ART. The samples span the years 2004 to 2017, and the ART regimens used may be less effective than current regimens. Compared with controls, HIV repertoires had narrower CDR3 length ranges, and the network structure pointed to an antigen-experienced repertoire that shifted only slightly toward naive after ART.

The chain uses TRBV30 and TRBJ2-2; TRBD1 fits 9 bases in the junction. Sequencing was performed on unsorted PBMCs, taken 1.1 years before starting antiretroviral therapy. The TCR originated in a woman between 40 and 50 years old with HIV. The DNA sequence is as follows: TGTGCCTGGTTCGGGACAGGGATCACCGGGGAGCTGTTTTTT. Translation gives CAWFGTGITGELFF.